These T cell receptor beta chains were read from a single sample in a study of cytomegalovirus exposure and HLA in healthy donors. Repertoires were generated with immunoSEQ multiplex PCR, while TCRdb's copy carries only in-frame clones and drops some. The data hold about 95,000 clones, with roughly three quarters observed a single time. The sequenced material came from PBMCs. All receptors derive from a woman in her thirties or forties in good health and CMV-seronegative. Both conserved end residues are part of each CDR3. Fields, in order: V gene, CDR3 length, D gene, J gene, CDR3 DNA, CDR3 protein. A D gene is named only where the DNA matches it firmly.

V: TRBV4-1; length: 15; D: TRBD1; J: TRBJ1-1; DNA: TGCGCCAGCAGCCAAGTCTCGACAGGGGACACTGAAGCTTTCTTT; CDR3: CASSQVSTGDTEAFF
V: TRBV6-5; length: 14; D: .; J: TRBJ1-1; DNA: TGTGCCAGCAGTTACTCCCAGGGGCGGACTGAAGCTTTCTTT; CDR3: CASSYSQGRTEAFF
V: TRBV19; length: 13; D: TRBD1; J: TRBJ2-3; DNA: TGTGCCAGTACGGACAGGGGCACAGATACGCAGTATTTT; CDR3: CASTDRGTDTQYF
V: TRBV7-8; length: 15; D: TRBD1; J: TRBJ1-6; DNA: TGTGCCAGTAGCGGGACCGGGACAGGGGATTCACCCCTCCACTTT; CDR3: CASSGTGTGDSPLHF
V: TRBV5-6; length: 13; D: TRBD1; J: TRBJ2-7; DNA: TGTGCCAGCAGCCCGAGACAGGGGGGTGAGCAGTACTTC; CDR3: CASSPRQGGEQYF
V: TRBV13; length: 15; D: TRBD1; J: TRBJ1-1; DNA: TGTGCCAGCAGCGCGCGGACAGGGGGAAGGGCTGAAGCTTTCTTT; CDR3: CASSARTGGRAEAFF
V: TRBV6-4; length: 14; D: .; J: TRBJ1-2; DNA: TGTGCCAGCAGTGACACCGCGGAGGGATTCGGCTACACCTTC; CDR3: CASSDTAEGFGYTF
V: TRBV9; length: 14; D: TRBD1; J: TRBJ1-1; DNA: TGTGCCAGCAGAGGGACAGGGGTGGGCGCTGAAGCTTTCTTT; CDR3: CASRGTGVGAEAFF
V: TRBV5-1; length: 14; D: .; J: TRBJ1-5; DNA: TGCGCCAGCAGCTTCGGGGGAAGCAATCAGCCCCAGCATTTT; CDR3: CASSFGGSNQPQHF
V: TRBV4-2; length: 15; D: TRBD2; J: TRBJ2-7; DNA: TGTGCCAGCACTCGGACTAGCGGGGGCATATACGAGCAGTACTTC; CDR3: CASTRTSGGIYEQYF